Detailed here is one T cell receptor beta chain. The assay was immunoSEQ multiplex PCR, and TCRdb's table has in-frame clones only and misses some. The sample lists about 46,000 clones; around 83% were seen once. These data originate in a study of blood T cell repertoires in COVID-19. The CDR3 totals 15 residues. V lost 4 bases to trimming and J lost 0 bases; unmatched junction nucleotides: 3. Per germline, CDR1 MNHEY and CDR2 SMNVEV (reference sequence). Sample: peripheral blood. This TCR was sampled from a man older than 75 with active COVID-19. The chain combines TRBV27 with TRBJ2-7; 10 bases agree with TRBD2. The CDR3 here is CASSSGLARSYEQYF. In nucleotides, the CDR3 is TGTGCCAGCAGTTCGGGACTAGCGCGCTCCTACGAGCAGTACTTC.